The subject of this entry is one T cell receptor (beta chain). The sample originates from a study of control samples from healthy donors and cancer patients. The CDR3 extends over 16 amino acids. Germline V gene data show CDR1 as SEHNR and CDR2 as FQNEAQ (reference sequence). V lost 1 base and J 1 base, leaving 13 bases between the germline ends. Using immunoSEQ multiplex PCR, the repertoire was profiled, and TCRdb retains in-frame clones only, with some absent. The sample lists tens of thousands of clones, 65% to 85% seen once, with more than 30% in the top ten. The receptor was isolated from a man aged 65 to 85 with lung cancer. Sequencing was performed on PBMCs. This chain connects TRBV7-9 to TRBJ1-2; D is unresolved. CDR3: CASSLDGSNLNYGYTF. In DNA form, the CDR3 reads TGTGCCAGCAGCTTAGATGGGAGCAATCTTAACTATGGCTACACCTTC.